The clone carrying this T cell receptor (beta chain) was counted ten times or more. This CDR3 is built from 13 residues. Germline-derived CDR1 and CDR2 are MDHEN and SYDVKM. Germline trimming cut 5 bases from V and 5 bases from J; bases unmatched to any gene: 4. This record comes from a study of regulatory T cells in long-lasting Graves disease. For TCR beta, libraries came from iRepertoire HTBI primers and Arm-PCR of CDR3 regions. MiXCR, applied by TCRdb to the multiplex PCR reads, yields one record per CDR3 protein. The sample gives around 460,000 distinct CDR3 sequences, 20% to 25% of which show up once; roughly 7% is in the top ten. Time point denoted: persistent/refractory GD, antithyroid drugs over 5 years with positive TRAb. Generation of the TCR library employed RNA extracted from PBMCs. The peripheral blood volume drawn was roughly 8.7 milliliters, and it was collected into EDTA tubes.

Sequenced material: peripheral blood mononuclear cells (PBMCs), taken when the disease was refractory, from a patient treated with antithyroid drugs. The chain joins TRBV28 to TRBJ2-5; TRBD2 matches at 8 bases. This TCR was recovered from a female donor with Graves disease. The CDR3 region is CASSSGGEETQYF. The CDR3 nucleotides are TGTGCCAGCAGTAGCGGGGGCGAGGAGACCCAGTACTTC.